These 18 T cell receptor beta chains came from one sample sequenced in a study of T cell repertoires in cytomegalovirus infection. TCRdb independently ran MiXCR on the reads; one entry per CDR3 protein. The sample carries some 590,000 distinct CDR3 sequences, approximately 40% recorded once. Antigens for these TCRs are unknown. Sequencing used cultured PBMCs, obtained from culture after CMV antigen stimulation. The receptors shown here come from a human donor in good health (CMV status not recorded). Some clones in this sample may be carry-over from other donors' samples.

This rearrangement joins TRBV4-1 to TRBJ2-1; 8 nucleotides align to TRBD2. CDR1 and CDR2 from the germline V gene are MGHRA and YSYEKL. V shed 0 bases and J 4 bases; nucleotides not matched to a gene: 5. The CDR3 has 16 amino acids. Here the CDR3 DNA reads TGCGCCAGCAGCCAAGAAGCTGCTAGCGGGTACAATGAGCAGTTCTTC. Translation: CASSQEAASGYNEQFF.

The chain links TRBV7-2 to TRBJ1-4; D remains unclear. The CDR3 spans 13 residues. V dropped 3 bases and J dropped 5 bases, with 7 bases sitting between them. Germline CDR1 and CDR2: SGHTA and FQGNSA. The CDR3 is CASSFNRNEKLFF. In DNA form, the CDR3 reads TGTGCCAGCAGCTTTAACCGAAATGAAAAACTGTTTTTT.

The chain uses TRBV7-9 and TRBJ2-7; 8 positions agree with TRBD1. V dropped 5 bases and J dropped 4; count of bases not matched to a gene: 7. The CDR3 consists of 14 residues. The V gene's germline CDR1 is SEHNR and CDR2 FQNEAQ (reference sequence). The CDR3 protein is CASSRLDRGYEQYF. CDR3 in DNA: TGTGCCAGCAGCAGACTAGACAGGGGTTACGAGCAGTACTTC.

This clonotype was counted a few times. This chain connects TRBV7-2 to TRBJ1-3, with D uncertain. This CDR3 is built from 21 residues. CDR1 SGHTA and CDR2 FQGNSA come from the germline V gene. V shed 0 bases and J shed 0 bases, with 24 bases lying between them. In nucleotides, the CDR3 is TGTGCCAGCAGCTTAGCCGACCTGAGGGAGGAGGAGATCCGCTCTGGAAACACCATATATTTT. It codes for CASSLADLREEEIRSGNTIYF.

The chain is built from TRBV7-9 and TRBJ2-4; D not certain. Germline CDR1 SEHNR, CDR2 FQNEAQ (reference sequence). This CDR3 is built from 12 residues. V lost 2 bases, J lost 8 bases, and 7 bases lay in between. The CDR3 DNA reads TGTGCCAGCAGCTTAACCCAAGACATTCAGTACTTC. Its protein is CASSLTQDIQYF.

The gene calls are TRBV4-3 and TRBJ2-7, with a tentative D call TRBD2 (6 bases). V was clipped by 8 bases and J by 4 bases, with 18 bases between them. CDR3 size: 14 residues. Germline CDR1 is LGHNA and CDR2 is YSLEER. For the CDR3, the DNA is TGCGCCAGCCGAGCCCGGAGCGGGCTGTACGAGCAGTACTTC. It translates to CASRARSGLYEQYF.

There are a few counts of this clonotype. The chain employs TRBV4-2 and TRBJ1-3; the D is unclear. V was shortened by 0 bases and J by 0 bases, with 9 bases between the two germline ends. Germline values: CDR1 LGHNA, CDR2 YNFKEQ. The CDR3 extends over 16 amino acids. The chain's CDR3 is CASSQDESYSGNTIYF. The CDR3, as DNA: TGTGCCAGCAGCCAAGATGAAAGTTACTCTGGAAACACCATATATTTT.

This clonotype was detected a few times. The chain employs TRBV7-9 and TRBJ2-5, with 11 positions matching TRBD2. CDR1 is SEHNR, CDR2 FQNEAQ, per germline (reference sequence). This CDR3 comprises 16 residues. The trim removed 2 bases at V and 5 bases at J, leaving 7 bases unmatched. The CDR3 here is CASSLIAGGSRETQYF. The CDR3 nucleotides read TGTGCCAGCAGCTTAATAGCGGGGGGGTCTCGGGAGACCCAGTACTTC.

The gene calls are TRBV28 and TRBJ2-1; D may correspond to TRBD1 or TRBD2 (6 bases each). Germline V CDR1 and CDR2: MDHEN, SYDVKM. Trimming shortened V by 3 bases and J by 3 bases, and 9 bases separated the two germline ends. The CDR3 has 14 amino acids. The CDR3 sequence is CASSLGGHYNEQFF. The CDR3, as DNA: TGTGCCAGCAGTTTGGGGGGACACTACAATGAGCAGTTCTTC.

The chain carries TRBV7-2 and TRBJ1-2; D might be TRBD1 (5 bases). Germline assignment: CDR1 SGHTA and CDR2 FQGNSA. The ends were cut back, 0 bases at V and 1 base at J, with 9 bases in the middle. CDR3 length: 15 residues. The CDR3 sequence: CASSLAGDGNYGYTF. CDR3 bases: TGTGCCAGCAGCTTAGCGGGGGACGGTAACTATGGCTACACCTTC. Using reference TRBV7-2 and TRBJ1-2 for the parts outside the CDR3, the full variable domain is GAGVSQSPSNKVTEKGKDVELRCDPISGHTALYWYRQSLGQGLEFLIYFQGNSAPDKSGLPSDRFSAERTGGSVSTLTIQRTQQEDSAVYLCASSLAGDGNYGYTFGSGTRLTVV.

This chain joins TRBV12-3 or TRBV12-4 and TRBJ2-2, with 10 bases aligning to TRBD2. J lost 8 bases, V lost 6 bases, and 21 bases had no gene match. CDR3 size: 19 residues. The CDR3 nucleotides are TGTGCCAGCAGACTACGTCGAGGGCTAGCGGGGGCCCTCGGGGGGGAGCTGTTTTTT. Its translation is CASRLRRGLAGALGGELFF.

V is TRBV6-5 and J is TRBJ1-2, with D hard to call. Germline V gene data show CDR1 as MNHEY and CDR2 as SVGAGI. V was shortened by 7 bases and J by 1 base, with 10 bases between the two germline ends. There are 13 residues in the CDR3. As DNA, the CDR3 is TGTGCCAGCAAACAACATGTTAACTATGGCTACACCTTC. Its translation is CASKQHVNYGYTF.

This clonotype has more than one count but fewer than ten. The chain is built from TRBV19 and TRBJ2-1; no reliable D call. The germline V gene encodes CDR1 LNHDA and CDR2 SQIVND (reference sequence). The CDR3 sequence is 16 residues long. V was shortened by 2 bases and J by 0 bases, with 11 bases between the two germline ends. CDR3 residues: CASSIPRAGSYNEQFF. The CDR3 DNA is TGTGCCAGTAGTATACCTAGGGCCGGCTCCTACAATGAGCAGTTCTTC.

This clonotype was found a few times. This sequence joins TRBV6-6 and TRBJ1-2; D remains unclear. Looked up from germline, CDR1 is MNHNY and CDR2 is SVGAGI (reference sequence). Trimming took off 10 bases at V and 4 bases at J, with 16 bases between the two ends. The CDR3 is 13 residues long. The CDR3 DNA sequence: TGTGCCACGAAGGCTGGACGGTTCTATGGCTACACCTTC. Translated: CATKAGRFYGYTF.

This clonotype has just a few counts. The chain couples TRBV6-2 or TRBV6-3 to TRBJ2-2; the D gene is possibly TRBD1 (6 bases). Per germline, CDR1 MNHEY and CDR2 SVGEGT. Trimming stripped 7 bases from V and 2 bases from J, with 14 bases between. CDR3 length: 15 amino acids. CDR3 sequence reads: CASTTLDRNTGELFF. The CDR3, as DNA: TGTGCCAGCACGACGCTGGACAGAAACACCGGGGAGCTGTTTTTT.

The sample holds one count of this clonotype. The chain is built from TRBV5-6 and TRBJ2-1; 12 bases agree with TRBD1. Germline assignment: CDR1 SGHDT and CDR2 YYEEEE. This CDR3 has 15 amino acids. J gave up 8 bases and V 2 bases, and 5 bases lay outside the gene matches. The chain's CDR3 is CASSFRDRGHHEQFF. CDR3 DNA: TGTGCCAGCAGCTTCCGGGACAGGGGGCATCATGAGCAGTTCTTC.

This chain joins TRBV3-1 and TRBJ2-1, with 15 bases identical to TRBD2. The CDR3 covers 18 residues. Trimming removed 3 bases from V and 7 bases from J; junction bases left unmatched: 10. Germline CDR1 LGHDT, CDR2 YNNKEL (reference sequence). The DNA of the CDR3 is TGTGCCAGCAGCCACGGACTAGCGGGAGGGAGGGGGAAGAATGAGCAGTTCTTC. This codes for CASSHGLAGGRGKNEQFF.

The V and J genes are TRBV4-3 and TRBJ1-4, with D possibly matching TRBD1 (6 bases). The CDR3 is 19 amino acids. V lost 4 bases and J 4 bases, leaving 25 bases between the germline ends. Germline CDR1 and CDR2: LGHNA and YSLEER. This chain's CDR3 is CASSPSARGGLTINEKLFF. The CDR3 nucleotides are TGCGCCAGCAGCCCCTCCGCAAGGGGGGGTTTAACAATTAATGAAAAACTGTTTTTT.